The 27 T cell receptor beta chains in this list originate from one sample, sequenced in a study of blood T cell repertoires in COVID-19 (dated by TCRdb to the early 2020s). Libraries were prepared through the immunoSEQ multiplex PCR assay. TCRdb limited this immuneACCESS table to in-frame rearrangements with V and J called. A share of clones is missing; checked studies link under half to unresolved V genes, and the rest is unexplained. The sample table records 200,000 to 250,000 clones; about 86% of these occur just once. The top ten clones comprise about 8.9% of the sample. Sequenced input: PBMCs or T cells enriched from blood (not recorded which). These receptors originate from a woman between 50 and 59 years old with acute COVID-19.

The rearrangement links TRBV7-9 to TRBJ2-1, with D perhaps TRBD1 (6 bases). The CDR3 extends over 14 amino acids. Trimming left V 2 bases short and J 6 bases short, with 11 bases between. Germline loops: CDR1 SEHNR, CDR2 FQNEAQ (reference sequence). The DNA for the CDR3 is TGTGCCAGCAGCTTAAGCAGGGGCATCAATGAGCAGTTCTTC. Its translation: CASSLSRGINEQFF.

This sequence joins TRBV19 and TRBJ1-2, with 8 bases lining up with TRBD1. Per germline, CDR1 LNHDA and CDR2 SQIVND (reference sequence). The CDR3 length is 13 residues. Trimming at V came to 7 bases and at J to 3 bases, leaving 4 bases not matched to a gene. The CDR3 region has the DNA TGTGCCAGTAAGGACAGGGCGGACTATGGCTACACCTTC. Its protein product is CASKDRADYGYTF.

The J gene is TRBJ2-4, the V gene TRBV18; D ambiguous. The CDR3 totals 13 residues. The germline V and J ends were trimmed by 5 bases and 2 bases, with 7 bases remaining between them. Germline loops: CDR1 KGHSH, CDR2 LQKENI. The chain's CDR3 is CASSFITKNIQYF. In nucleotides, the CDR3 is TGTGCCAGCTCATTTATAACCAAAAACATTCAGTACTTC.

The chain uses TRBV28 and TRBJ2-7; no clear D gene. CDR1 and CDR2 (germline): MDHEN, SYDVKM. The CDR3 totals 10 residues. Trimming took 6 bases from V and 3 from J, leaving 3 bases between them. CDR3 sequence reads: CASSGYEQYF. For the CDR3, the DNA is TGTGCCAGCAGCGGCTACGAGCAGTACTTC.

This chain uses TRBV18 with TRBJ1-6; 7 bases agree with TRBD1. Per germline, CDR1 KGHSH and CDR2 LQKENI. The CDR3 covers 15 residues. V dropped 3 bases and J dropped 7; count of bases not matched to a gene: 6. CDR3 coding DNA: TGTGCCAGCTCACCCGGGGACAGTACCAATTCACCCCTCCACTTT. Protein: CASSPGDSTNSPLHF.

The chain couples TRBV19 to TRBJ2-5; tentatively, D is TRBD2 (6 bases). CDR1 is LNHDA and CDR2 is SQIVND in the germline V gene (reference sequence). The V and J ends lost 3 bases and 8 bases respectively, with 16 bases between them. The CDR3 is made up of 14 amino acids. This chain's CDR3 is CASSIGPGERTQYF. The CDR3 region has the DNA TGTGCCAGTAGTATTGGGCCGGGAGAAAGAACCCAGTACTTC.

CDR3 sequence reads: CSALQGYEQYF. DNA for the CDR3: TGCAGTGCTTTACAGGGATACGAGCAGTACTTC. V is TRBV20-1 and J is TRBJ2-7; D might be TRBD1 (6 bases). This CDR3 region has 11 residues. The V and J ends lost 5 bases and 4 bases respectively, with 9 bases between them. Germline CDR1 and CDR2: DFQATT and SNEGSKA (reference sequence).

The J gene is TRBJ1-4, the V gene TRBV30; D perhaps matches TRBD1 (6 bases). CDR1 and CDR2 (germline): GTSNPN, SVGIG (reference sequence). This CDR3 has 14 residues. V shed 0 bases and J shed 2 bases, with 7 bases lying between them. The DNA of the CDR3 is TGTGCCTGGAGTGTAGGGGGTACTAATGAAAAACTGTTTTTT. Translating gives CAWSVGGTNEKLFF.

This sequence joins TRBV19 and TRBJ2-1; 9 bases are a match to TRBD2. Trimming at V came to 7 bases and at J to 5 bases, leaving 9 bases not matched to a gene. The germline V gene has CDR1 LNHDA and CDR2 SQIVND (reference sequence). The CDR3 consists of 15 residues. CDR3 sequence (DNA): TGTGCCAGTACCTCTTTGGCTAGCGGGGACAATGAGCAGTTCTTC. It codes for CASTSLASGDNEQFF.

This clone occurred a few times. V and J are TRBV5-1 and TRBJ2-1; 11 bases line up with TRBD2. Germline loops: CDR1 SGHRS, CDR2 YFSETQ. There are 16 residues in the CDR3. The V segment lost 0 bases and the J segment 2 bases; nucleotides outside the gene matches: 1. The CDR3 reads CASSLVAGGPYNEQFF. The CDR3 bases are TGCGCCAGCAGCTTGGTAGCGGGAGGGCCCTACAATGAGCAGTTCTTC.

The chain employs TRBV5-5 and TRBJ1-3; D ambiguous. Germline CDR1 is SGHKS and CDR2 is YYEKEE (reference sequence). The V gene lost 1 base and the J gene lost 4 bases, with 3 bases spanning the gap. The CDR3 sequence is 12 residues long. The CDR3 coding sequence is TGTGCCAGCAGCTTGTCGGGAAACACCATATATTTT. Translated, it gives CASSLSGNTIYF.

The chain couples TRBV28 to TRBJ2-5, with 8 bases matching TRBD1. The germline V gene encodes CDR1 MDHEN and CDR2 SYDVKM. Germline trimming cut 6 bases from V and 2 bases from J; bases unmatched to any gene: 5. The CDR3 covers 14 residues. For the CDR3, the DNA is TGTGCCAGCAGCGGTACAGGGGGTCAAGAGACCCAGTACTTC. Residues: CASSGTGGQETQYF.

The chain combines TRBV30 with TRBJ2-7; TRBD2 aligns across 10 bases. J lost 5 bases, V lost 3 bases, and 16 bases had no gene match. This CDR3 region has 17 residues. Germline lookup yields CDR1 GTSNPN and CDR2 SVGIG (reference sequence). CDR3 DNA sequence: TGTGCCTGGAGACTCCCCCCCCCTAGCGGGAGTGGGAACGAGCAGTACTTC. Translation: CAWRLPPPSGSGNEQYF.

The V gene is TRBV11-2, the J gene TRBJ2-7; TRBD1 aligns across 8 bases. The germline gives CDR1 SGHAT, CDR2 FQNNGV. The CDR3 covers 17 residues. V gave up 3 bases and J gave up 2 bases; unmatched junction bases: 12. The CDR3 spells CASSLWFSAGGPYEQYF. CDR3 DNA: TGTGCCAGCAGCTTGTGGTTCAGCGCAGGGGGCCCCTACGAGCAGTACTTC.

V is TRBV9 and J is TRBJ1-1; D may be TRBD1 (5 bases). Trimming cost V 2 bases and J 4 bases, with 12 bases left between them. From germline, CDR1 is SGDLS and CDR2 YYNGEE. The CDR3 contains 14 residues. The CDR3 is CASSVSNGGTEAFF. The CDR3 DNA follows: TGTGCCAGCAGCGTCTCAAACGGGGGCACTGAAGCTTTCTTT.

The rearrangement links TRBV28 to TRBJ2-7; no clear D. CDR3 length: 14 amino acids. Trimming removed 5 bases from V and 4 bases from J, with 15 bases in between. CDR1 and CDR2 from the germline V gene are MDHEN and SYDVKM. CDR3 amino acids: CASSQDRVVYEQYF. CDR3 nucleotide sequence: TGTGCCAGCAGTCAAGACCGGGTGGTGTACGAGCAGTACTTC.

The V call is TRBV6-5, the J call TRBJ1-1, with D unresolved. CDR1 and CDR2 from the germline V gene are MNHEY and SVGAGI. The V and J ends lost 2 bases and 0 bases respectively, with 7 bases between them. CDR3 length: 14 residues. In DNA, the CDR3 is TGTGCCAGCAGTTACGAAGAGTTGAACACTGAAGCTTTCTTT. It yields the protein CASSYEELNTEAFF.

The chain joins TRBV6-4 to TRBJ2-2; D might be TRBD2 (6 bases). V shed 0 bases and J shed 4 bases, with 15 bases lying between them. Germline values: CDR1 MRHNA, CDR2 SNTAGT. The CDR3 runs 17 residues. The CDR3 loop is CASSDSSASGSTGELFF. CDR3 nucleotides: TGTGCCAGCAGTGACTCTTCGGCCTCCGGGAGCACCGGGGAGCTGTTTTTT.

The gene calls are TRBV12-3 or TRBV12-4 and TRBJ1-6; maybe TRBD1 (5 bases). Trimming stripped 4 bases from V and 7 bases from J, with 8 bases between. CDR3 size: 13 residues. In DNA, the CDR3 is TGTGCCAGCAGTTCGACAGAGAATTCACCCCTCCACTTT. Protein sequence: CASSSTENSPLHF.

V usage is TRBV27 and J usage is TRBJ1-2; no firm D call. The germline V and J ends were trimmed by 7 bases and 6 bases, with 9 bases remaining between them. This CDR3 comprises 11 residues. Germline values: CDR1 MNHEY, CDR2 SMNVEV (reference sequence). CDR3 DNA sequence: TGTGCCAGCACCAGAACTAATGGCTACACCTTC. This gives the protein CASTRTNGYTF.

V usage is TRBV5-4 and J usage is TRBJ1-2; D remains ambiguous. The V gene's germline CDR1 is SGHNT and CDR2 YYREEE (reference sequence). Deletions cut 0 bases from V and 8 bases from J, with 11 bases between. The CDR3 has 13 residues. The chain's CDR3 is CASSLEGLGGYTF. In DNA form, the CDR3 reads TGTGCCAGCAGCTTGGAAGGATTGGGCGGCTACACCTTC.

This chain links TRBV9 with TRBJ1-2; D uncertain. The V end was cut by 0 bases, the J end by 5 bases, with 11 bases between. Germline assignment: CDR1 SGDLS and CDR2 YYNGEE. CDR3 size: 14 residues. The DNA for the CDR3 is TGTGCCAGCAGCGTAGCCGAGGGAAAGTATGGCTACACCTTC. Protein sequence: CASSVAEGKYGYTF.

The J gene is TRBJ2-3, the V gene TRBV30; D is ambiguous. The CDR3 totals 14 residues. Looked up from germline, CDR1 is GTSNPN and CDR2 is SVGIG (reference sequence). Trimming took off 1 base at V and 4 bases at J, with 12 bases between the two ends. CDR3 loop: CAWSGRKVADTQYF. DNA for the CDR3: TGTGCCTGGAGTGGGCGGAAGGTCGCAGATACGCAGTATTTT.

The CDR3 DNA follows: TGTGCCAGCAGCCAGGGTGTTTCCTCCTACAATGAGCAGTTCTTC. Its translation: CASSQGVSSYNEQFF. The chain joins TRBV6-4 to TRBJ2-1, with D tentatively TRBD1 (5 bases). Looked up from germline, CDR1 is MRHNA and CDR2 is SNTAGT. The CDR3 consists of 15 residues. V was clipped by 6 bases and J by 0 bases, with 12 bases between them.

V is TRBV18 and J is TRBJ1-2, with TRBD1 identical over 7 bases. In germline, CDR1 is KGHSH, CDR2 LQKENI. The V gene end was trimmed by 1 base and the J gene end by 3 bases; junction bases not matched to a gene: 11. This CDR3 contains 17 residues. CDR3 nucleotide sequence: TGTGCCAGCTCACCACTAGGCATACAGGGGAGAGACTATGGCTACACCTTC. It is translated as CASSPLGIQGRDYGYTF.

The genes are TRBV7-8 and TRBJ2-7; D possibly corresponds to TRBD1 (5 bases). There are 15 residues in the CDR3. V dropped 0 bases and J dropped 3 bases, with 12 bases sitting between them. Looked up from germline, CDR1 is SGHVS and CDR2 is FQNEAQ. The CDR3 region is CASSLAESGRYEQYF. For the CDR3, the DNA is TGTGCCAGCAGCTTAGCGGAATCAGGGCGCTACGAGCAGTACTTC.

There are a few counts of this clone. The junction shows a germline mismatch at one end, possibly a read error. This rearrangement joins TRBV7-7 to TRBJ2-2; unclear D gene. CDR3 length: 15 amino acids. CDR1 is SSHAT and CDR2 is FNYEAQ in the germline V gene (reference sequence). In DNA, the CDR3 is TGTGCTAGCAGCTTAGGGTCCACTCAGGCCGGGGAGCTGTTTTTT. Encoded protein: CASSLGSTQAGELFF.